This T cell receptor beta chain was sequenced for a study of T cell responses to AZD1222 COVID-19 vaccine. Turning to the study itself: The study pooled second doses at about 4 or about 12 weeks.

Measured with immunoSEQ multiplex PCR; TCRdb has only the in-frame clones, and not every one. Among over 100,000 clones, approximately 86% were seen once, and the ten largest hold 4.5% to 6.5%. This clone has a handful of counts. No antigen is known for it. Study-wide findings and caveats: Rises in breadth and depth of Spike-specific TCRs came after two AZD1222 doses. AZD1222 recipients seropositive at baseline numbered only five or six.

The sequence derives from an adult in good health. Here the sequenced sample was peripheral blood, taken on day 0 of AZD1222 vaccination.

The CDR3 DNA is TGTGCCAGCGCCCGCCCCCGACAGGGAGGGGAGACCCAGTACTTC. Translated: CASARPRQGGETQYF. The gene calls are TRBV28 and TRBJ2-5; D might be TRBD1 or TRBD2, each matching 7 bases. The CDR3 length is 15 residues. The germline CDR1 and CDR2 sequences are MDHEN and SYDVKM. V lost 8 bases and J lost 5, with 21 bases in between.